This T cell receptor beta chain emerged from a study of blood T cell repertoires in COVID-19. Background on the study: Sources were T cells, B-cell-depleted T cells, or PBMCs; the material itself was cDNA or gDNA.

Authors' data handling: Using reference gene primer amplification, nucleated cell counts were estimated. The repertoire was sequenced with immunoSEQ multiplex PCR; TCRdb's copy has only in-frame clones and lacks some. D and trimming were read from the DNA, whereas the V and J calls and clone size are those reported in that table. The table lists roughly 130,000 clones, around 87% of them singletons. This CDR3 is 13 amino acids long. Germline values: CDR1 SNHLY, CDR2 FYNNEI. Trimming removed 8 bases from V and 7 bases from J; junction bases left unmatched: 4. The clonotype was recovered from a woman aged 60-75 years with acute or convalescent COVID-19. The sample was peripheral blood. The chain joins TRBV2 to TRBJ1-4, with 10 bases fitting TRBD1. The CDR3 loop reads CASGTGASEKLFF. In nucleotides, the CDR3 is TGTGCCAGCGGGACAGGGGCATCTGAAAAACTGTTTTTT.